These 15 T cell receptor beta chains came from one sample sequenced in a study of fetal regulatory T cell absence and autoimmunity. Sequencing was performed with immunoSEQ multiplex PCR; in TCRdb, only in-frame clones are kept and a portion is missing. The sample lists just over 45,000 clones; about 80% were seen once. Sequencing used cord blood. Receptor source: a newborn boy with IPEX syndrome.

V and J are TRBV7-2 and TRBJ1-3, with D possibly being TRBD1 (6 bases). The CDR3 has 15 amino acids. Deletions cut 5 bases from V and 3 bases from J, with 14 bases between. The V gene's germline CDR1 is SGHTA and CDR2 FQGNSA. The CDR3 coding sequence is TGTGCCAGCAGCCCCGTTGGGGGCAGTGGAAACACCATATATTTT. Its translation: CASSPVGGSGNTIYF.

This sequence joins TRBV5-1 and TRBJ1-1; 8 bases map to TRBD1. The CDR3 consists of 16 residues. The germline V gene has CDR1 SGHRS and CDR2 YFSETQ. The V gene end was trimmed by 6 bases and the J gene end by 0 bases; junction bases not matched to a gene: 10. CDR3 nucleotides: TGCGCCAGCAAGGAGTCCCACAGGGGGATGAACACTGAAGCTTTCTTT. Translating it yields CASKESHRGMNTEAFF.

This chain joins TRBV14 and TRBJ1-5; the D is unclear. Trimming took 0 bases from V and 0 from J, leaving 15 bases between them. There are 18 residues in the CDR3. Per germline, CDR1 SGHDN and CDR2 FVKESK. The CDR3 nucleotides read TGTGCCAGCAGCCAAGAGGGAGGCGGCTTTTATAGCAATCAGCCCCAGCATTTT. This translates into CASSQEGGGFYSNQPQHF.

The rearrangement joins TRBV6-5 to TRBJ2-2; D is ambiguous. There are 13 residues in the CDR3. Germline lookup yields CDR1 MNHEY and CDR2 SVGAGI. Trimming pared 9 bases from V and 7 bases from J, leaving 15 bases between. DNA of the CDR3: TGTGCCAGTGCTCTTCTAGGGAACGGGGAGCTGTTTTTT. Protein: CASALLGNGELFF.

The CDR3 reads CAVGNSMNTEAFF. DNA of the CDR3: TGTGCCGTCGGGAATTCCATGAACACTGAAGCTTTCTTT. The chain employs TRBV10-3 and TRBJ1-1; D call uncertain. Germline loops: CDR1 ENHRY, CDR2 SYGVKD. Trimming stripped 11 bases from V and 0 bases from J, with 13 bases between. The CDR3 spans 13 residues.

This chain links TRBV27 with TRBJ2-2, with D perhaps matching TRBD1 (5 bases). Germline CDR1 and CDR2: MNHEY and SMNVEV (reference sequence). There are 13 residues in the CDR3. Trimming shortened V by 6 bases and J by 3 bases, and 8 bases separated the two germline ends. The DNA of the CDR3 is TGTGCCAGCAGGGGGCACGACACCGGGGAGCTGTTTTTT. It encodes CASRGHDTGELFF.

V usage is TRBV2 and J usage is TRBJ2-3, with 15 bases identical to TRBD2. Germline CDR1 SNHLY, CDR2 FYNNEI. Trimming took 8 bases from V and 3 from J; bases not matched to a gene: 3. This CDR3 spans 15 amino acids. In DNA form, the CDR3 reads TGTGCCAGCCAGGGACTAGCGGGGGGTACAGATACGCAGTATTTT. It translates to CASQGLAGGTDTQYF.

V usage is TRBV7-9 and J usage is TRBJ2-7, with 10 bases aligning to TRBD1. The CDR3 totals 15 residues. CDR1 and CDR2 from the germline V gene are SEHNR and FQNEAQ (reference sequence). Trimming at V came to 5 bases and at J to 4 bases, leaving 8 bases not matched to a gene. Written as DNA, the CDR3 is TGTGCCAGCAGCCGGCCGGGACAGGGGAAATACGAGCAGTACTTC. Translated, it gives CASSRPGQGKYEQYF.

DNA of the CDR3: TGTGCCAGCAGCCAAGAAACAGGGGGTTTCTATGAGCAGTTCTTC. Its translation: CASSQETGGFYEQFF. The chain employs TRBV14 and TRBJ2-1; 8 positions match TRBD1. The CDR3 sequence is 15 residues long. From germline, CDR1 is SGHDN and CDR2 FVKESK. J was trimmed by 8 bases and V by 0 bases; bases with no gene match: 6. The full variable domain, in which reference TRBV14 and TRBJ2-1 provide the parts outside the CDR3, is EAGVTQFPSHSVIEKGQTVTLRCDPISGHDNLYWYRRVMGKEIKFLLHFVKESKQDESGMPNNRFLAERTGGTYSTLKVQPAELEDSGVYFCASSQETGGFYEQFFGPGTRLTVL.

This chain links TRBV6-6 with TRBJ2-2, with TRBD2 as a possible D gene (5 bases). The CDR3 has 15 amino acids. V dropped 8 bases and J dropped 0 bases, with 13 bases sitting between them. Germline V CDR1 and CDR2: MNHNY, SVGAGI (reference sequence). The CDR3 sequence: CASLVGSANTGELFF. The CDR3 region has the DNA TGTGCCAGCCTAGTGGGGAGCGCGAACACCGGGGAGCTGTTTTTT.

This rearrangement joins TRBV4-1 to TRBJ1-2; D unresolved. V was shortened by 1 base and J by 0 bases, with 6 bases between the two germline ends. This CDR3 region has 14 residues. Germline-derived CDR1 and CDR2 are MGHRA and YSYEKL. The CDR3 nucleotides read TGCGCCAGCAGCCAAGTACGGACTAACTATGGCTACACCTTC. Protein product: CASSQVRTNYGYTF.

The chain combines TRBV5-6 with TRBJ1-2; D gene unclear. V was trimmed by 0 bases and J by 1 base, leaving 4 bases between them. The CDR3 totals 13 residues. Germline-derived CDR1 and CDR2 are SGHDT and YYEEEE. The CDR3 sequence is CASSLDNNYGYTF. DNA of the CDR3: TGTGCCAGCAGCTTGGACAATAACTATGGCTACACCTTC.

V gene TRBV6-6 combines with J gene TRBJ2-5; 10 bases map to TRBD1. The V gene's germline CDR1 is MNHNY and CDR2 SVGAGI (reference sequence). The trim removed 6 bases at V and 5 bases at J, leaving 6 bases unmatched. This CDR3 contains 14 residues. The CDR3, as DNA: TGTGCCAGCAGACTGACAGGGGGCGGGGAGACCCAGTACTTC. As protein: CASRLTGGGETQYF.

V gene TRBV6-6 combines with J gene TRBJ2-7; D remains ambiguous. The CDR3 has 14 residues. Germline loops: CDR1 MNHNY, CDR2 SVGAGI (reference sequence). Between the trimmed V and J ends, which lost 4 bases and 5 bases, there was a span of 15 bases. The CDR3 DNA reads as TGTGCCAGCAGTTGGCTAACCCTTTCCCACGAGCAGTACTTC. As protein: CASSWLTLSHEQYF.

DNA for the CDR3: TGTGCCAGCAGTTACTCCGGAGGGGGCGCAGATACGCAGTATTTT. The encoded protein is CASSYSGGGADTQYF. This chain joins TRBV6-5 and TRBJ2-3; maybe TRBD1 (7 bases). This CDR3 has 15 amino acids. With 0 bases removed from V and 4 bases from J, the gap between germline ends came to 11 bases. CDR1 is MNHEY, CDR2 SVGAGI, per germline.